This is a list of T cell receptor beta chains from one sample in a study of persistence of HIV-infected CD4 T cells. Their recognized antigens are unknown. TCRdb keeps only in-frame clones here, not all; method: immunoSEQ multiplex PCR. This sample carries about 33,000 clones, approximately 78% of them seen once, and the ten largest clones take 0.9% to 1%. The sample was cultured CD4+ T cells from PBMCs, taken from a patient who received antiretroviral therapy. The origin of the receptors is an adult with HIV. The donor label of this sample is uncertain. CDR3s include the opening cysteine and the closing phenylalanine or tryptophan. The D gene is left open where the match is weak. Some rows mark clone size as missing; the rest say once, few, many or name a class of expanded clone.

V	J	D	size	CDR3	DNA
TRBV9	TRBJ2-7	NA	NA	CASSVSLTSSYEQYF	TGTGCCAGCAGCGTATCACTTACGAGCTCCTACGAGCAGTACTTC
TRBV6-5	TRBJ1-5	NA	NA	CASSSTGQGNQPQHF	TGTGCCAGCAGTTCTACAGGGCAGGGCAATCAGCCCCAGCATTTT
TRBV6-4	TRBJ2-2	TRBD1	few	CASSRSGTGSNTGELFF	TGTGCCAGCAGTCGATCTGGGACAGGGTCGAACACCGGGGAGCTGTTTTTT
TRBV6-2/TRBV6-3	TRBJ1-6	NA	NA	CASSYIGENSPLHF	TGTGCCAGCAGTTACATAGGGGAGAATTCACCCCTCCACTTT
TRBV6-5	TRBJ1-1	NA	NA	CASSYRFRTVATEAFF	TGTGCCAGCAGTTACCGATTCCGGACAGTAGCAACTGAAGCTTTCTTT
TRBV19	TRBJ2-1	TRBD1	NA	CATNHAGTGGKYNEQFF	TGTGCCACCAACCATGCGGGGACAGGGGGCAAGTACAATGAGCAGTTCTTC
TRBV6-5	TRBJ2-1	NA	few	CASSYSGDYNEQFF	TGTGCCAGCAGTTACTCGGGGGATTACAATGAGCAGTTCTTC
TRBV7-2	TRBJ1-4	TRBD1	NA	CASSRDRGNEKLFF	TGTGCCAGCAGCCGCGACAGGGGTAATGAAAAACTGTTTTTT
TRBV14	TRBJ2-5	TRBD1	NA	CASSMGQVLQETQYF	TGTGCCAGCAGCATGGGACAGGTTCTCCAAGAGACCCAGTACTTC
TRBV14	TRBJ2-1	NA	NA	CASSRGSFPSNEQFF	TGTGCCAGCAGCCGGGGATCCTTCCCTTCCAATGAGCAGTTCTTC
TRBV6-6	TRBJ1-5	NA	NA	CASSYSILGNQPQHF	TGTGCCAGCAGTTACTCGATCTTGGGGAATCAGCCCCAGCATTTT
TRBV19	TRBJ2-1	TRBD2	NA	CASSTISGGDNEQFF	TGTGCCAGTAGTACCATTAGCGGGGGGGACAATGAGCAGTTCTTC
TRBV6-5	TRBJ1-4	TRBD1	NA	CASRGLEANEKLFF	TGTGCCAGTAGGGGGCTTGAAGCTAATGAAAAACTGTTTTTT
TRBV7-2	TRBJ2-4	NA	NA	CASSLWGPSGVKNIQYF	TGTGCCAGCAGCCTTTGGGGGCCCTCTGGGGTCAAAAACATTCAGTACTTC
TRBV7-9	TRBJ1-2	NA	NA	CASSSGIGTNYGYTF	TGTGCCAGCAGCTCCGGGATCGGGACTAACTATGGCTACACCTTC
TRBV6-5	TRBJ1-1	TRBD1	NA	CASKGTGGTEAFF	TGTGCCAGCAAAGGGACAGGGGGCACTGAAGCTTTCTTT
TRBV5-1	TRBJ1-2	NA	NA	CASSLVAGKGMDYTF	TGCGCCAGCAGCTTGGTGGCAGGGAAAGGGATGGACTACACCTTC
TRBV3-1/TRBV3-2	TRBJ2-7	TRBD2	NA	CASSQVHSGGYEQYF	TGTGCCAGCAGCCAAGTTCACAGCGGGGGCTACGAGCAGTACTTC
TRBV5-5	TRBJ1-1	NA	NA	CASSWSMNTEAFF	TGTGCCAGCAGCTGGAGCATGAACACTGAAGCTTTCTTT
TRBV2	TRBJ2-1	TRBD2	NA	CASTTGGSSYNEQFF	TGTGCCAGCACCACGGGGGGAAGCTCCTACAATGAGCAGTTCTTC
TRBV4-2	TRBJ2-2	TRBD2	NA	CASSQASSSGGLNTGELFF	TGTGCCAGCAGCCAAGCATCGTCTAGCGGGGGACTGAACACCGGGGAGCTGTTTTTT
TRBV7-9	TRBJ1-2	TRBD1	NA	CASSFQGASGYTF	TGTGCCAGCAGCTTTCAGGGGGCTTCTGGCTACACCTTC
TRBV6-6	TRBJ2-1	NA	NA	CASSPGLSSYNEQFF	TGTGCCAGCAGTCCGGGACTCAGCTCCTACAATGAGCAGTTCTTC
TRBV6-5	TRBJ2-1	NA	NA	CASSYSPGQEQFF	TGTGCCAGCAGTTACTCCCCGGGCCAGGAGCAGTTCTTC
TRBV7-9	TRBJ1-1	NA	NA	CASSLGWGSNTEAFF	TGTGCCAGCAGCTTAGGGTGGGGATCCAACACTGAAGCTTTCTTT
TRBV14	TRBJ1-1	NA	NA	CASSLRLQLNTEAFF	TGTGCCAGCAGCCTACGCCTGCAGTTGAACACTGAAGCTTTCTTT
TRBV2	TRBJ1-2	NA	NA	CASTVGNYGYTF	TGTGCCAGTACAGTAGGGAACTATGGCTACACCTTC
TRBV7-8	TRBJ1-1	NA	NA	CASSLAHPRSLTEAFF	TGTGCCAGCAGCTTAGCGCATCCCAGAAGTCTCACTGAAGCTTTCTTT
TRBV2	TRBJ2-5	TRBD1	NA	CASGQGKGETQYF	TGTGCCAGCGGACAGGGTAAAGGAGAGACCCAGTACTTC
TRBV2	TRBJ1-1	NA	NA	CASKEKTEAFF	TGTGCCAGCAAAGAGAAGACTGAAGCTTTCTTT
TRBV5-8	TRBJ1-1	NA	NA	CASRYMGPLMNTEAFF	TGTGCCAGCAGGTATATGGGACCGTTAATGAACACTGAAGCTTTCTTT
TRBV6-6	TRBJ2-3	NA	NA	CASSYSVAGSTDTQYF	TGTGCCAGCAGTTACTCCGTGGCAGGGAGTACAGATACGCAGTATTTT
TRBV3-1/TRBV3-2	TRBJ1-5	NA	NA	CASSQGRGGNQPQHF	TGTGCCAGCAGCCAAGGTAGGGGTGGCAATCAGCCCCAGCATTTT
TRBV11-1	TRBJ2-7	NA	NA	CASSLGAYEQYF	TGTGCCAGCAGCCTCGGGGCCTACGAGCAGTACTTC
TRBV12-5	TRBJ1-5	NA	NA	CASGPWVSERQPQHF	TGTGCTAGTGGTCCCTGGGTCTCGGAGAGACAGCCCCAGCATTTT
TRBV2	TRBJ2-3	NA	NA	CASSEDGMGTDTQYF	TGTGCCAGCAGTGAAGATGGCATGGGGACAGATACGCAGTATTTT
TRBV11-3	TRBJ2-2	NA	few	CASSLSVTGELFF	TGTGCCAGCAGCTTGTCAGTTACCGGGGAGCTGTTTTTT